This note documents a single TCR beta chain sequence. Its target antigen remains unknown. Base qualities were left out, and no much larger clone turns up one base away. This entry comes from a study of Ad26.COV2.S vaccination and SARS-CoV-2 variants (dated by TCRdb to about 2021). For the wider study: Vaccine-arm donors came from COV1001, a multicentre, randomized, double-blind, placebo-controlled phase I-IIa trial of Ad26.COV2.S in healthy adults. Ad26.COV2.S was administered intramuscularly at 5 x 10^10 or 1 x 10^11 viral particles, either as a single shot or as two shots given 56 days apart. Trial participants were randomized into five groups of five: low-dose or high-dose Ad26.COV2.S given once or twice, or placebo on both occasions. Investigators remained blinded to trial group allocation during experiments and outcome assessment. The TCR-sequenced set comprised approximately 32 samples: some 20 Ad26.COV2.S vaccine recipients, 5 placebo recipients and 8 SARS-CoV-2 convalescent individuals. TCRbeta repertoire sequencing served as the tool for gauging how specific and how broad the SARS-CoV-2-reactive T cell receptors were following Ad26.COV2.S vaccination. Overall study outcomes, separate from this receptor: Non-spike TCR breadth was comparable between vaccine and placebo recipients, consistent with the vaccine containing only spike. Compared with placebo recipients, Ad26.COV2.S recipients showed higher spike-specific TCR breadth (P = 0.0014). After vaccination, substantial breadth of spike-specific CD8+ and CD4+ T cell responses was reported. The authors noted that total T cell responses may have been underestimated by the TCR breadth and depth analyses. The study was not powered to compare responses between vaccine doses or regimens.

The immunoSEQ Assay was used to sequence TCRbeta CDR3 regions. After extraction, genomic DNA underwent amplification by bias-controlled multiplex PCR, followed by high-throughput sequencing. Processing in the source paper ran as follows. Collapsing and filtering of sequences were performed to quantify the absolute abundance of each unique TCRbeta CDR3 region. T cell fraction was estimated by normalizing TCRbeta template counts to usable DNA, with usable DNA measured through amplification of reference genes found in all nucleated cells. Repertoire TCRs were annotated as SARS-CoV-2-specific by exact matching of V gene, CDR3 amino acid sequence and J gene to a known reactive TCR set. The reference SARS-CoV-2 TCR set was derived from MIRA and filtered for enrichment in COVID-19-positive ImmuneCODE repertoires, a step that removed public or cross-reactive TCRs. Using the MIRA antigens, annotated TCRs were further analysed by specific ORF or by position within an ORF. Breadth was defined as annotated unique rearrangements over total unique productive rearrangements; depth was the summed frequency of those rearrangements. Two-sided Wilcoxon rank-sum tests were used to compare TCR breadth between groups. TCRdb's version of the immuneACCESS table is confined to in-frame rearrangements and falls short of the full clone set. An unresolved V gene accounts for under half of the shortfall where checked; the remainder is of unknown origin. V and J calls and clone size follow that table, whereas D and trimming were derived from the DNA. Present in this sample are some 520,000 clones, roughly 87% of which were seen just once. The ten largest clones take up around 13% of the sample.

According to the germline V gene, CDR1 reads SGHRS and CDR2 reads YFSETQ. Trimmed from V: 4 bases; trimmed from J: 0 bases; junction bases lacking a gene match: 9. From its cysteine to its phenylalanine, the CDR3 spans 16 amino acids. The only DNA kept is the CDR3, 48 bases in frame from the first base. According to the study, the label for this sample's treatment or condition signals: some 20 received Ad26.COV2.S at low or high dose, single or two shots; about five received placebo; per-sample allocation not given. For vaccine and placebo recipients, the sequenced repertoires came from samples collected on day 63 after the first injection. Between 29 July and 7 August 2020, Cohort 1b enrolled fewer than 30 adults aged 18-55 years at one site in Boston, USA. As a vaccine, Ad26.COV2.S was a replication-incompetent adenovirus type 26 vector that expressed a prefusion-stabilized SARS-CoV-2 spike protein derived from the original Wuhan strain.

The chain is made from TRBV5-1 and TRBJ1-2; 7 central nucleotides agree with TRBD1. This specimen was peripheral blood, taken in a trial of Ad26.COV2.S vaccine versus placebo. The sequence was collected from a person aged 18-65 years who received the Ad26.COV2.S COVID-19 vaccine or a placebo. The bases read TGCGCCAGCAGCACCGGGACAGCCCTCACTAACTATGGCTACACCTTC. Translated, it reads CASSTGTALTNYGYTF. With the rest looked up from the reference TRBV5-1 and TRBJ1-2 genes rather than sequenced, the full variable domain is KAGVTQTPRYLIKTRGQQVTLSCSPISGHRSVSWYQQTPGQGLQFLFEYFSETQRNKGNFPGRFSGRQFSNSRSEMNVSTLELGDSALYLCASSTGTALTNYGYTFGSGTRLTVV.